This is a list of T cell receptor beta chains from one sample in a study of identical twins. TCRdb recomputed calls from the 5' RACE reads with MiXCR, one row per CDR3 protein. The sample has 700,000 to 950,000 distinct CDR3 sequences, 9% to 15% seen once. This same sample was also part of a study on yellow fever vaccine responses in identical twins.

Material for sequencing was PBMCs. The receptor set was obtained from a woman aged 18-29 years in good health. Both conserved end residues are part of each CDR3. Each record gives: D gene, V gene, J gene, clone size, CDR3 DNA, CDR3 protein. The D gene is left open where the match is weak. Expanded clones get a size class; other rows say once, few or many, or leave the size out.

d_call: .; v_call: TRBV12-5; j_call: TRBJ2-5; clone_size: .; cdr3_nt: TGTGCTAGTGGTTTGTTTCTAGCCCGAGAGACCCAGTACTTC; cdr3_aa: CASGLFLARETQYF
d_call: .; v_call: TRBV5-5; j_call: TRBJ2-7; clone_size: .; cdr3_nt: TGTGCCAGCAGCTTGGGGGGGAGTCAACTTTCCTACGAGCAGTACTTC; cdr3_aa: CASSLGGSQLSYEQYF
d_call: .; v_call: TRBV27; j_call: TRBJ2-7; clone_size: few; cdr3_nt: TGTGCCAGCAGTCTCCACGTAAACAGGGCCACCCGGCGGTACGAGCAGTACTTC; cdr3_aa: CASSLHVNRATRRYEQYF
d_call: TRBD2; v_call: TRBV29-1; j_call: TRBJ2-1; clone_size: .; cdr3_nt: TGCAGCGCTATGCTTCCCACTAGCGGAAAAAGGCATGAGCAGTTCTTC; cdr3_aa: CSAMLPTSGKRHEQFF
d_call: TRBD2; v_call: TRBV12-3/TRBV12-4; j_call: TRBJ2-2; clone_size: few; cdr3_nt: TGTGCCAGCCGGACTAGCGGGGTCGGCACCGGGGAGCTGTTTTTT; cdr3_aa: CASRTSGVGTGELFF
d_call: TRBD1; v_call: TRBV28; j_call: TRBJ2-7; clone_size: .; cdr3_nt: TGTGCCAGCAGACACAGGACAGGGGAGCAGTACTTC; cdr3_aa: CASRHRTGEQYF
d_call: TRBD1; v_call: TRBV29-1; j_call: TRBJ2-2; clone_size: .; cdr3_nt: TGCAGCGTTGCCCAGGGGGCCAACACCGGGGAGCTGTTTTTT; cdr3_aa: CSVAQGANTGELFF
d_call: .; v_call: TRBV5-1; j_call: TRBJ2-1; clone_size: .; cdr3_nt: TGCGCCAGCAGCTTGATTAGGGGGGCGCGGAATGAGCAGTTCTTC; cdr3_aa: CASSLIRGARNEQFF
d_call: .; v_call: TRBV20-1; j_call: TRBJ1-1; clone_size: few; cdr3_nt: TGCAGTGCTAGAGAGGCGTGGGAAGCTTTCTTT; cdr3_aa: CSAREAWEAFF
d_call: TRBD2; v_call: TRBV3-1; j_call: TRBJ2-3; clone_size: .; cdr3_nt: TGTGCCAGCAGCCAAGGACCTCTAGCGGGAGGGACGGCAGATACGCAGTATTTT; cdr3_aa: CASSQGPLAGGTADTQYF
d_call: .; v_call: TRBV11-2; j_call: TRBJ2-3; clone_size: .; cdr3_nt: TGTGCCAGCAGCTCTGAGACCAGCACAGATACGCAGTATTTT; cdr3_aa: CASSSETSTDTQYF
d_call: .; v_call: TRBV7-3; j_call: TRBJ1-1; clone_size: .; cdr3_nt: TGTGCCAGCAGCACCTCAGTCGACACTGAAGCTTTCTTT; cdr3_aa: CASSTSVDTEAFF
d_call: .; v_call: TRBV6-1; j_call: TRBJ2-1; clone_size: few; cdr3_nt: TGTGCCACCGGCGGGGACACCTACTACAATGAGCAGTTCTTC; cdr3_aa: CATGGDTYYNEQFF
d_call: .; v_call: TRBV29-1; j_call: TRBJ2-6; clone_size: .; cdr3_nt: TGCAGCGTTGACGTGTCTGGGGCCAACGTCCTGACTTTC; cdr3_aa: CSVDVSGANVLTF
d_call: TRBD1; v_call: TRBV16; j_call: TRBJ1-3; clone_size: many; cdr3_nt: TGTGCCAGCAGCCAATCGGGACAGGGGAGAGGAAACACCATATATTTT; cdr3_aa: CASSQSGQGRGNTIYF